This passage covers 18 T cell receptor beta chains from one sample sequenced in a study of blood T cell repertoires in COVID-19. Profiling relied on immunoSEQ multiplex PCR, and the TCRdb table lists in-frame clones only, not all of them. The sample yields around 26,000 clones, about four fifths seen once. The sample taken for sequencing was peripheral blood. These TCRs come from a human donor in a cohort sampled during active COVID-19.

For the CDR3, the DNA is TGCGCCAGCAGCTTTAATGTCCGGGACAGCCTCTACGAGCAGTACTTC. As protein: CASSFNVRDSLYEQYF. The chain has TRBV5-1 and TRBJ2-7; 7 bases line up with TRBD1. This CDR3 has 16 residues. CDR1 is SGHRS, CDR2 YFSETQ, per germline. With V trimmed by 2 bases and J by 3 bases, 11 bases remained unmatched.

The chain is built from TRBV5-1 and TRBJ1-1, with TRBD1 matching over 7 bases. The CDR3 has 14 residues. The junction had 9 bases not matched to a gene; V was cut back by 5 bases and J by 5 bases. The germline V gene encodes CDR1 SGHRS and CDR2 YFSETQ. CDR3 DNA sequence: TGCGCCAGCAGACCTCAAACAGGGGAGACTGAAGCTTTCTTT. This encodes CASRPQTGETEAFF.

The V gene is TRBV18, the J gene TRBJ1-3, with D tentatively TRBD1 (5 bases). Trimming removed 2 bases at V and 0 bases at J, with 11 bases between. This CDR3 has 16 residues. Germline V gives CDR1 KGHSH, CDR2 LQKENI. CDR3 in amino acids: CASSPGQGNSGNTIYF. The CDR3 coding sequence is TGTGCCAGCTCACCAGGGCAGGGTAACTCTGGAAACACCATATATTTT.

The CDR3, as DNA: TGTGCCAGCAGCTTAGGCCCGGCGGGAACCTACGAGCAGTACTTC. It encodes CASSLGPAGTYEQYF. This chain uses TRBV7-2 with TRBJ2-7; TRBD2 might be the D (6 bases). The ends were cut back, 1 base at V and 2 bases at J, with 12 bases in the middle. Germline CDR1 reads SGHTA; CDR2 reads FQGNSA. The CDR3 loop spans 15 amino acids.

The rearrangement uses TRBV19 and TRBJ1-2; D is unresolved. Germline V gene lookup returns CDR1 LNHDA and CDR2 SQIVND (reference sequence). Trimming shortened V by 0 bases and J by 3 bases, and 8 bases separated the two germline ends. This CDR3 comprises 14 residues. This CDR3 reads CASSIDKPDYGYTF. The CDR3 nucleotides are TGTGCCAGTAGTATAGATAAGCCGGACTATGGCTACACCTTC.

The rearrangement joins TRBV2 to TRBJ1-4, with D perhaps matching TRBD1 (5 bases). The CDR3 sequence is 13 residues long. V shed 8 bases and J shed 7 bases, with 14 bases lying between them. Germline V gene sequence: CDR1 SNHLY, CDR2 FYNNEI. CDR3 loop: CASFFGGSEKLFF. The CDR3 DNA reads TGTGCCAGCTTTTTTGGGGGGAGTGAAAAACTGTTTTTT.

CDR3 sequence (DNA): TGTGCCAGCTCACCGGGGGGGGGCAATCAGCCCCAGCATTTT. It yields the protein CASSPGGGNQPQHF. The rearrangement uses TRBV18 and TRBJ1-5, with a possible D match to TRBD1 (5 bases). The CDR3 runs to 14 residues. The germline V gene encodes CDR1 KGHSH and CDR2 LQKENI. With 3 bases removed from V and 2 bases from J, the gap between germline ends came to 8 bases. The variable domain in full, with the rest retrieved from reference TRBV18 and TRBJ1-5, is NAGVMQNPRHLVRRRGQEARLRCSPMKGHSHVYWYRQLPEEGLKFMVYLQKENIIDESGMPKERFSAEFPKEGPSILRIQQVVRGDSAAYFCASSPGGGNQPQHFGDGTRLSIL.

The gene calls are TRBV6-8 and TRBJ2-3; TRBD2 matches at 13 bases. In germline, CDR1 is MNHGY, CDR2 SAAAGT. V lost 6 bases, J lost 2 bases, and 17 bases stayed unmatched. The CDR3 has 20 residues. CDR3 in amino acids: CASSQPKAGLAGRDTDTQYF. The CDR3 bases are TGTGCCAGCAGCCAACCCAAGGCGGGACTAGCGGGAAGGGACACAGATACGCAGTATTTT.

This rearrangement joins TRBV2 to TRBJ1-3; D is uncertain. The V and J ends lost 1 base and 9 bases respectively, with 16 bases between them. Germline V gene data show CDR1 as SNHLY and CDR2 as FYNNEI. This CDR3 region has 15 residues. The chain's CDR3 is CASSEGSGGGSTIYF. For the CDR3, the DNA is TGTGCCAGCAGTGAAGGCAGCGGAGGCGGATCCACCATATATTTT.

This sequence joins TRBV11-2 and TRBJ2-1; 9 bases map to TRBD2. Losses at the gene ends were 5 bases for V and 4 bases for J; bases not matched to a gene: 9. CDR1 SGHAT and CDR2 FQNNGV come from the germline V gene. The CDR3 contains 16 residues. The CDR3 reads CASSPRGSGRYNEQFF. Written as DNA, the CDR3 is TGTGCCAGCAGCCCTAGGGGTAGCGGGAGATACAATGAGCAGTTCTTC.

The DNA of the CDR3 is TGCGCCAGCAGCCAAAGACTAGCGGGAGATGCCTACGAGCAGTACTTC. Its translation is CASSQRLAGDAYEQYF. The chain links TRBV4-1 to TRBJ2-7, with 12 nucleotides matching TRBD2. Trimming at V came to 2 bases and at J to 2 bases, leaving 4 bases not matched to a gene. The CDR3 totals 16 residues. The germline V gene has CDR1 MGHRA and CDR2 YSYEKL.

This chain uses TRBV18 with TRBJ1-1; TRBD1 might be the D (6 bases). The CDR3 totals 16 residues. The germline V gene has CDR1 KGHSH and CDR2 LQKENI. V lost 3 bases, J lost 3 bases, and 17 bases lay in between. The CDR3 DNA follows: TGTGCCAGCTCACCGATTTTGGGGGCTCGGGACACTGAAGCTTTCTTT. Amino acids: CASSPILGARDTEAFF.

V usage is TRBV11-3 and J usage is TRBJ2-2; 9 bases align to TRBD1. J gave up 5 bases and V 4 bases, and 5 bases lay outside the gene matches. The germline CDR1 and CDR2 sequences are SGHNT and YENEEA. CDR3 length: 15 residues. This CDR3 is CASSSRTGETGELFF. CDR3 nucleotide sequence: TGTGCCAGCAGCTCCCGGACAGGGGAGACCGGGGAGCTGTTTTTT.

The rearrangement uses TRBV10-3 and TRBJ2-7; tentatively, D is TRBD2 (5 bases). Germline V lookup: CDR1 ENHRY, CDR2 SYGVKD. The CDR3 extends over 12 amino acids. Trimming stripped 7 bases from V and 2 bases from J, with 9 bases between. The CDR3 spells CAIIPSTYEQYF. Written as DNA, the CDR3 is TGTGCCATCATTCCTAGCACCTACGAGCAGTACTTC.

The chain has TRBV27 and TRBJ1-2; D is possibly TRBD1 (6 bases). The CDR3 consists of 14 residues. Germline V gives CDR1 MNHEY, CDR2 SMNVEV (reference sequence). Trimming cost V 2 bases and J 6 bases, with 13 bases left between them. In DNA form, the CDR3 reads TGTGCCAGCAGTTTACAGGGACAAGACCATGGCTACACCTTC. Amino acids: CASSLQGQDHGYTF.

The rearrangement uses TRBV5-1 and TRBJ2-1, with 12 nucleotides matching TRBD1. CDR3 length: 17 amino acids. J was trimmed by 8 bases and V by 0 bases; bases with no gene match: 9. In germline, CDR1 is SGHRS, CDR2 YFSETQ. In DNA, the CDR3 is TGCGCCAGCAGCTTGGCCCCCTCCGGGACAGGGGGCCATGAGCAGTTCTTC. This encodes CASSLAPSGTGGHEQFF.

The chain recombines TRBV7-2 with TRBJ1-1; tentative D call: TRBD1 (5 bases). Germline V gives CDR1 SGHTA, CDR2 FQGNSA. V was trimmed by 5 bases and J by 4 bases, leaving 17 bases between them. The CDR3 spans 15 residues. The CDR3 nucleotides are TGTGCCAGCAGCCACGACTGGGTTAGGGGCACTGAAGCTTTCTTT. Amino acids: CASSHDWVRGTEAFF.

The V call is TRBV7-2, the J call TRBJ2-1; 10 bases are a match to TRBD2. The CDR3 covers 15 residues. Trimming at V came to 1 base and at J to 7 bases, leaving 4 bases not matched to a gene. The germline V gene encodes CDR1 SGHTA and CDR2 FQGNSA. For the CDR3, the DNA is TGTGCCAGCAGCTTAGGGCTAGCGGGGGTTAATGAGCAGTTCTTC. Translating it yields CASSLGLAGVNEQFF.